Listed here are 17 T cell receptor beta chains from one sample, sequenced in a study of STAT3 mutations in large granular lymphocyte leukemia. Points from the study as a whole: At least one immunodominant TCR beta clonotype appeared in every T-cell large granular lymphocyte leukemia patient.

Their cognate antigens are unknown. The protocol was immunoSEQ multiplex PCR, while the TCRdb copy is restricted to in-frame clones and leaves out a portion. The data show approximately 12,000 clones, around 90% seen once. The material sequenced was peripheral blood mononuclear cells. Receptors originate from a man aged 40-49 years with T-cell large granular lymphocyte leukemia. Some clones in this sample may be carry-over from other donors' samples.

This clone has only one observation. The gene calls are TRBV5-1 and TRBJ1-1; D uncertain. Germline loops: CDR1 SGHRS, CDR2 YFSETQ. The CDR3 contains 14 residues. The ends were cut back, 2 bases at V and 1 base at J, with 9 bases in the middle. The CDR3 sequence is CASSFYTPNTEAFF. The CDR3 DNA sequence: TGCGCCAGCAGCTTCTATACTCCGAACACTGAAGCTTTCTTT.

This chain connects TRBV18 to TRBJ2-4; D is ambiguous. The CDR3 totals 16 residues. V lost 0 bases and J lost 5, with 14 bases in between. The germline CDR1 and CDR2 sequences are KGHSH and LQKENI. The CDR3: CASSPPRRPEENIQYF. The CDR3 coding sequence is TGTGCCAGCTCACCACCGCGGCGACCGGAAGAAAACATTCAGTACTTC.

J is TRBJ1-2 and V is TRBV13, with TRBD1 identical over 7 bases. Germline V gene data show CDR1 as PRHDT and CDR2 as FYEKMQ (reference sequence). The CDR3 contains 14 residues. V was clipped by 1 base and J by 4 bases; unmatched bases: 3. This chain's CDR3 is CASSLEGGGYGYTF. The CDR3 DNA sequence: TGTGCCAGCAGCTTAGAAGGGGGCGGCTATGGCTACACCTTC.

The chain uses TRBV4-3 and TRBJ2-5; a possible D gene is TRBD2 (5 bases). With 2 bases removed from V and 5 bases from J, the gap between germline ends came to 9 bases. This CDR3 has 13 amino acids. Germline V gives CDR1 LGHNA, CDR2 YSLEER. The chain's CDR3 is CASSQIRRETQYF. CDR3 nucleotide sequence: TGCGCCAGCAGCCAAATTCGGAGGGAGACCCAGTACTTC.

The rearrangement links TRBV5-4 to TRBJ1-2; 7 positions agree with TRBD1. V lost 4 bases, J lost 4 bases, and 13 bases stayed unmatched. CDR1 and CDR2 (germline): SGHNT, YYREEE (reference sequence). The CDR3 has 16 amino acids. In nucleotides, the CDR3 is TGTGCCAGCAGCCCCCCAAACAGGGGCGAACTCTATGGCTACACCTTC. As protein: CASSPPNRGELYGYTF. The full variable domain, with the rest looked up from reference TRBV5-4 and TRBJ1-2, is ETGVTQSPTHLIKTRGQQVTLRCSSQSGHNTVSWYQQALGQGPQFIFQYYREEENGRGNFPPRFSGLQFPNYSSELNVNALELDDSALYLCASSPPNRGELYGYTFGSGTRLTVV.

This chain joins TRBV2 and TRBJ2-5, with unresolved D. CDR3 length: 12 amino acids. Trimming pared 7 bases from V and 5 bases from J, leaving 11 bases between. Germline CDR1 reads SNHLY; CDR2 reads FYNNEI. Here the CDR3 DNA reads TGTGCCAGCAAGGCTAGTGGGGAGACCCAGTACTTC. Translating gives CASKASGETQYF.

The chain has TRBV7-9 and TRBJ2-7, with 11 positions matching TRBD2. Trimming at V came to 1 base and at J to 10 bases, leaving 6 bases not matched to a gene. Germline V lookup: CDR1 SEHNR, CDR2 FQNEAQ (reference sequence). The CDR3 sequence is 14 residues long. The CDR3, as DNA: TGTGCCAGCAGCTTAGGGCTAGCGGGGGGCCTACAGTACTTC. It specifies CASSLGLAGGLQYF.

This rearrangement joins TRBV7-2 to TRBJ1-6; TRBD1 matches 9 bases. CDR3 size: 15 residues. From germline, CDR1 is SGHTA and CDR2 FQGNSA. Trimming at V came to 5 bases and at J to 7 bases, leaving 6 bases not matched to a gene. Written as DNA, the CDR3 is TGTGCCAGCAGCGCACAGGGGGCGCGGAATTCACCCCTCCACTTT. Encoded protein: CASSAQGARNSPLHF.

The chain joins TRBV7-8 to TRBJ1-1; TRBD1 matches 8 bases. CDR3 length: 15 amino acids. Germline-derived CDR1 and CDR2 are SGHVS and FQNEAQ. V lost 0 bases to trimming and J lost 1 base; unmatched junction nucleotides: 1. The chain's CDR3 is CASSLADRGNTEAFF. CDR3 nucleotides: TGTGCCAGCAGCTTAGCAGACAGGGGGAACACTGAAGCTTTCTTT. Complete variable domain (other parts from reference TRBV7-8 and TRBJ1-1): GAGVSQSPRYKVAKRGQDVALRCDPISGHVSLFWYQQALGQGPEFLTYFQNEAQLDKSGLPSDRFFAERPEGSVSTLKIQRTQQEDSAVYLCASSLADRGNTEAFFGQGTRLTVV.

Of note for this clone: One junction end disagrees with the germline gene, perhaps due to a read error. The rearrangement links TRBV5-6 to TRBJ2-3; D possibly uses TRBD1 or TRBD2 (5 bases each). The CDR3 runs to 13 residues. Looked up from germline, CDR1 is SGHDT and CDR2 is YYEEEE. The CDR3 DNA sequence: TGTGCCAGCATCTTGGGACGGGCGAATACGCAGTATTTT. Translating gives CASILGRANTQYF.

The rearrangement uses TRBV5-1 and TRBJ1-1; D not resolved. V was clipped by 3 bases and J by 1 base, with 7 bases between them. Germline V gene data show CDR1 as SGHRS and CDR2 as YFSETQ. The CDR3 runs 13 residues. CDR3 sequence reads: CASSSGENTEAFF. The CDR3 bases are TGCGCCAGCAGCTCCGGGGAGAACACTGAAGCTTTCTTT.

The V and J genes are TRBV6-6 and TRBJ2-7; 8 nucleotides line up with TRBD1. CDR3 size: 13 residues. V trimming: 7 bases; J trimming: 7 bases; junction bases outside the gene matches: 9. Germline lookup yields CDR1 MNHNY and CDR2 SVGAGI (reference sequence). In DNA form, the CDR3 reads TGTGCCAGCATAGGACAGGGTCGAGGGGAGCAGTACTTC. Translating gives CASIGQGRGEQYF.

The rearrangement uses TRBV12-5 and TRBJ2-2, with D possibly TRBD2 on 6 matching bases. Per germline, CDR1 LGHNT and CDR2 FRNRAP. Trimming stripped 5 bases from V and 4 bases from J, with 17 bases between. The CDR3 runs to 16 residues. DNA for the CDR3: TGTGCTAGTGGTCCCGGGGGTAGCCTCCCCACCGGGGAGCTGTTTTTT. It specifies CASGPGGSLPTGELFF.

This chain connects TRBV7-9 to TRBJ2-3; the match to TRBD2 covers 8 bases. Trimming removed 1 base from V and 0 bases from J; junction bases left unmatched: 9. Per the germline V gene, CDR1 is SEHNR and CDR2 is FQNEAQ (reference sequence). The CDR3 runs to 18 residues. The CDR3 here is CASSLGLGGGRSTDTQYF. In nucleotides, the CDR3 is TGTGCCAGCAGCTTAGGGTTAGGCGGGGGGCGAAGCACAGATACGCAGTATTTT.

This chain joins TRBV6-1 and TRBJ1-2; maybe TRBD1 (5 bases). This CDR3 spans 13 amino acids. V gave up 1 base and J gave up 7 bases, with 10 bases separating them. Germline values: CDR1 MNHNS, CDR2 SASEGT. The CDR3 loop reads CASSEDRGFGYTF. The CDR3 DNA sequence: TGTGCCAGCAGTGAAGATAGGGGTTTTGGCTACACCTTC.

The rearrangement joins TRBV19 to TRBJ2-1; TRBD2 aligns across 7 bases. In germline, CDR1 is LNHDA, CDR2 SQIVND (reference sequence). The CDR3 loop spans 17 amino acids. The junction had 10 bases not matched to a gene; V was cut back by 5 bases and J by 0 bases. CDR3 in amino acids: CASSPLGGVSSYNEQFF. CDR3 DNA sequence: TGTGCCAGTAGTCCCTTGGGGGGGGTTTCCTCCTACAATGAGCAGTTCTTC. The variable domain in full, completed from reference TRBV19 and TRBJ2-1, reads DGGITQSPKYLFRKEGQNVTLSCEQNLNHDAMYWYRQDPGQGLRLIYYSQIVNDFQKGDIAEGYSVSREKKESFPLTVTSAQKNPTAFYLCASSPLGGVSSYNEQFFGPGTRLTVL.

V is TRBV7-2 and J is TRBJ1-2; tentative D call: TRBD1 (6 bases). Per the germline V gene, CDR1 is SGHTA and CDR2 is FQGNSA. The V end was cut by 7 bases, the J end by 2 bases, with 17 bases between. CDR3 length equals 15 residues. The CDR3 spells CASNHLRGANYGYTF. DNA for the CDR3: TGTGCCAGCAACCACTTGCGGGGGGCGAACTATGGCTACACCTTC.